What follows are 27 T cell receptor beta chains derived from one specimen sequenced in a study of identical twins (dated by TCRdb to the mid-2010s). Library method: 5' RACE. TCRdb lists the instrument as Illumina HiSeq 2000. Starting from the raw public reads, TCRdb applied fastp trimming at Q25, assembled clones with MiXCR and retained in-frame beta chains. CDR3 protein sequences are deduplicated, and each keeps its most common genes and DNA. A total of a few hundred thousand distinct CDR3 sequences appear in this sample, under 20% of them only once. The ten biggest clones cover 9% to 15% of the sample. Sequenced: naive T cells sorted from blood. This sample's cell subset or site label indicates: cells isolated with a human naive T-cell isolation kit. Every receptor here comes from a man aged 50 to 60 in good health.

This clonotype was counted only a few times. CDR3 loop: CASSISGQPYEQYF. CDR3 DNA sequence: TGTGCCAGCAGCATATCGGGACAACCTTACGAGCAGTACTTC. The chain couples TRBV7-9 to TRBJ2-7; TRBD1 is a possible D gene (6 bases). Between the trimmed V and J ends, which lost 5 bases and 4 bases, there was a span of 15 bases. This CDR3 contains 14 residues. Per the germline V gene, CDR1 is SEHNR and CDR2 is FQNEAQ (reference sequence).

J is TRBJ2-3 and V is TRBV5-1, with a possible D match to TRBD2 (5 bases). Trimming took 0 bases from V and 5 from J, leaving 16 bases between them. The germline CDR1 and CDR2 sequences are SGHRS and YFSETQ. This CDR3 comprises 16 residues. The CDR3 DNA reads TGCGCCAGCAGCTTGGATAGGACGGGGATGGGAGATACGCAGTATTTT. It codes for CASSLDRTGMGDTQYF. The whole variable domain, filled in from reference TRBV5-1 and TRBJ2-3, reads KAGVTQTPRYLIKTRGQQVTLSCSPISGHRSVSWYQQTPGQGLQFLFEYFSETQRNKGNFPGRFSGRQFSNSRSEMNVSTLELGDSALYLCASSLDRTGMGDTQYFGPGTRLTVL.

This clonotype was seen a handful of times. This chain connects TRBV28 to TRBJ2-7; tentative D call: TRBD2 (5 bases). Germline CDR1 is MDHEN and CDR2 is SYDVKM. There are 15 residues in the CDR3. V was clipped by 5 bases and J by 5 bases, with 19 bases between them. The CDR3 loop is CASSAHTGNTNEQYF. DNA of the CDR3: TGTGCCAGCAGTGCCCATACCGGGAATACAAACGAGCAGTACTTC.

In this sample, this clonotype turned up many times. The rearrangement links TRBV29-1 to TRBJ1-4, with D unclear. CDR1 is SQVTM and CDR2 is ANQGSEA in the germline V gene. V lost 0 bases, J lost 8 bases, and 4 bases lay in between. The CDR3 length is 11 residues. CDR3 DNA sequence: TGCAGCGTTGAAGAGGGCGAAAAACTGTTTTTT. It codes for CSVEEGEKLFF.

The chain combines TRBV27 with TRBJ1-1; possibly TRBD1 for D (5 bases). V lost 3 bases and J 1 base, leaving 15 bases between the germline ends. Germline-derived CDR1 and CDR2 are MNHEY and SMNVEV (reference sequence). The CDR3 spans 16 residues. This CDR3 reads CASSFAGFTGNTEAFF. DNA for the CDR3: TGTGCCAGCAGTTTCGCCGGGTTTACAGGGAACACTGAAGCTTTCTTT.

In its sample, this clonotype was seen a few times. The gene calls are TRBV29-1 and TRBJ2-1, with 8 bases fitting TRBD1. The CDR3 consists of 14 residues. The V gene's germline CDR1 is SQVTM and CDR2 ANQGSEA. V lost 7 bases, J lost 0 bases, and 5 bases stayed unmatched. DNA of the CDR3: TGCAGCGGGACAGGGCATAGCTCCTACAATGAGCAGTTCTTC. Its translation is CSGTGHSSYNEQFF.

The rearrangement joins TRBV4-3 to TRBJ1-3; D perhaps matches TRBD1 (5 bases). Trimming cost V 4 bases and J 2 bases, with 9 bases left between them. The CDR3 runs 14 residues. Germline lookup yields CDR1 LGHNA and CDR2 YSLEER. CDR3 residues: CASSPREAGNTIYF. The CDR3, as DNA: TGCGCCAGCAGCCCCAGGGAGGCTGGAAACACCATATATTTT.

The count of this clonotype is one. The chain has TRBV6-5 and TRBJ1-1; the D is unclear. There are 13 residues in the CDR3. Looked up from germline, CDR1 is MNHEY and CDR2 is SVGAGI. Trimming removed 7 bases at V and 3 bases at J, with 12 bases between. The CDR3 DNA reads TGTGCCAGCAATTGGGGATTGGACACTGAAGCTTTCTTT. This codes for CASNWGLDTEAFF.

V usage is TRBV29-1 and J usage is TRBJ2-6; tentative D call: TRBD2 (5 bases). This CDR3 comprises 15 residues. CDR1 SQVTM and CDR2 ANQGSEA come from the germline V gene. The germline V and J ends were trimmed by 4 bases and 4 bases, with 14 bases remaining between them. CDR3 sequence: CSVGSGSSGANVLTF. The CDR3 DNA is TGCAGCGTTGGTTCTGGGAGCTCCGGGGCCAACGTCCTGACTTTC.

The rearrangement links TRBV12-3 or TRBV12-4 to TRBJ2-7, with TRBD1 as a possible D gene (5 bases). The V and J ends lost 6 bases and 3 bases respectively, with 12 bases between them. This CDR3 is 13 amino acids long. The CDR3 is CASSKGSVYEQYF. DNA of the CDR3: TGTGCCAGCAGCAAGGGGTCAGTCTACGAGCAGTACTTC.

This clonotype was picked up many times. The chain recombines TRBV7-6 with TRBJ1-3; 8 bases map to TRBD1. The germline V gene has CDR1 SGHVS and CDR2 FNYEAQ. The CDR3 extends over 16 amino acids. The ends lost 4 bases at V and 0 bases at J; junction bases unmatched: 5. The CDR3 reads CASSSRTGHSGNTIYF. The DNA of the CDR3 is TGTGCCAGCAGCTCCCGGACAGGGCACTCTGGAAACACCATATATTTT. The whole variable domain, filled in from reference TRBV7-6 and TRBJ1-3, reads GAGVSQSPRYKVTKRGQDVALRCDPISGHVSLYWYRQALGQGPEFLTYFNYEAQQDKSGLPNDRFSAERPEGSISTLTIQRTEQRDSAMYRCASSSRTGHSGNTIYFGEGSWLTVV.

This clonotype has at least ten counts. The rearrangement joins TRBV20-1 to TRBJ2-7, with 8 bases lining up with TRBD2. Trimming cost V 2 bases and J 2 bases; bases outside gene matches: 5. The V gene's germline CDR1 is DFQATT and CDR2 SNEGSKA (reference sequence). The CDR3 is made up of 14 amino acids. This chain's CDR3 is CSARKGAGAYEQYF. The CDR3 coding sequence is TGCAGTGCTAGAAAGGGAGCGGGAGCCTACGAGCAGTACTTC.

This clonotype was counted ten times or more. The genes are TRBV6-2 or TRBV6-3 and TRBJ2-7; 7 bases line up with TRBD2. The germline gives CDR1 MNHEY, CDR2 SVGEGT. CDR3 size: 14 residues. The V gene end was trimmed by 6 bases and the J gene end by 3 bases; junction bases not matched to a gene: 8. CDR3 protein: CASRRREVYYEQYF. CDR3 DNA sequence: TGTGCCAGCAGGCGACGGGAGGTTTACTACGAGCAGTACTTC.

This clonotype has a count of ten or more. Here the CDR3 reads CASSLETGGGYTF. CDR3 nucleotide sequence: TGCGCCAGCAGCTTGGAGACAGGAGGTGGCTACACCTTC. The chain carries TRBV5-1 and TRBJ1-2, with D perhaps matching TRBD1 (6 bases). The CDR3 runs to 13 residues. V gave up 0 bases and J gave up 7 bases, with 10 bases separating them. The germline CDR1 and CDR2 sequences are SGHRS and YFSETQ.

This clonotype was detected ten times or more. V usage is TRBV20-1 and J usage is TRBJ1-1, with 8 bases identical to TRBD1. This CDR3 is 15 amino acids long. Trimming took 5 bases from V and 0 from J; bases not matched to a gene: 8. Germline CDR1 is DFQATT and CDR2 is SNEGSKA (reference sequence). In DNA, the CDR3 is TGCAGTGCTTCTACGGGACAGGTGATGAACACTGAAGCTTTCTTT. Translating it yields CSASTGQVMNTEAFF.

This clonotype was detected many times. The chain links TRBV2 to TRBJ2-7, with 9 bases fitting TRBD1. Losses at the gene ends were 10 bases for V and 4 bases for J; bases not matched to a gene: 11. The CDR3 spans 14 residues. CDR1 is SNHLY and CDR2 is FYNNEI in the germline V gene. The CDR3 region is CATKGDRDTYEQYF. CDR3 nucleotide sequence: TGTGCCACCAAGGGGGACAGGGACACTTACGAGCAGTACTTC.

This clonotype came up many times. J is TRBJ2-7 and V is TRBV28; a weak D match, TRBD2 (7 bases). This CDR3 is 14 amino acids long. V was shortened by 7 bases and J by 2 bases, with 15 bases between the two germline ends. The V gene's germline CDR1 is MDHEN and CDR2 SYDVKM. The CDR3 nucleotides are TGTGCCAGCATAGGGGGGGGTCGACCCTACGAGCAGTACTTC. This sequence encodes CASIGGGRPYEQYF.

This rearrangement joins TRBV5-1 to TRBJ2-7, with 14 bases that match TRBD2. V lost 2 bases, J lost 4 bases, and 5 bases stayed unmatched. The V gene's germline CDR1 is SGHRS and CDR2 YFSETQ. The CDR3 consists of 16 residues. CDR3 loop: CASSFLGTSGSYEQYF. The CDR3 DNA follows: TGCGCCAGCAGCTTCCTTGGGACTAGCGGGAGTTACGAGCAGTACTTC. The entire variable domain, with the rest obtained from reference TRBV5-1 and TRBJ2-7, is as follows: KAGVTQTPRYLIKTRGQQVTLSCSPISGHRSVSWYQQTPGQGLQFLFEYFSETQRNKGNFPGRFSGRQFSNSRSEMNVSTLELGDSALYLCASSFLGTSGSYEQYFGPGTRLTVT.

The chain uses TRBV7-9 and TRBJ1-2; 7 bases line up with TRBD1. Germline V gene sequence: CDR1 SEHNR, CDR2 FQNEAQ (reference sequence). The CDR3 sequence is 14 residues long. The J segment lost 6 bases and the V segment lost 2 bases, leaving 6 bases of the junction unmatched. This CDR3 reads CASSLTETGDGYTF. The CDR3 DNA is TGTGCCAGCAGCTTAACGGAAACAGGGGATGGCTACACCTTC.

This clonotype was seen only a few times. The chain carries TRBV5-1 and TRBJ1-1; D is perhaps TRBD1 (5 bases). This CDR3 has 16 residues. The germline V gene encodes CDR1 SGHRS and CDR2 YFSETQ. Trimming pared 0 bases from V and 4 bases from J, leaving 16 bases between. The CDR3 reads CASSLEAGGVGTEAFF. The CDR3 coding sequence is TGCGCCAGCAGCTTGGAGGCGGGGGGAGTCGGCACTGAAGCTTTCTTT.

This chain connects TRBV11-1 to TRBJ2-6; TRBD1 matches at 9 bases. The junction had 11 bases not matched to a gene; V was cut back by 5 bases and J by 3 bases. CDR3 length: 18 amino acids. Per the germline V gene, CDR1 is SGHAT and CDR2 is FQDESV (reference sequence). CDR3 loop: CASSPSRGQGYGANVLTF. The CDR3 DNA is TGTGCCAGCAGCCCCTCCAGGGGACAGGGTTATGGGGCCAACGTCCTGACTTTC.

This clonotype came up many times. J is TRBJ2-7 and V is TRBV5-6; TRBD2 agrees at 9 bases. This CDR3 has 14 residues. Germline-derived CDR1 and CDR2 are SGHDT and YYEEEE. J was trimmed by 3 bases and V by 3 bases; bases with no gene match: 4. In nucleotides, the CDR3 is TGTGCCAGCAGCTCCCTAGCGGGACTCTACGAGCAGTACTTC. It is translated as CASSSLAGLYEQYF.

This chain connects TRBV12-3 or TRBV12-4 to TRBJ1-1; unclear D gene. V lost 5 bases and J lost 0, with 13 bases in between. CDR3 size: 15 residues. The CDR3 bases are TGTGCCAGCAGTCCCATGGCCCTCATGAACACTGAAGCTTTCTTT. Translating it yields CASSPMALMNTEAFF.

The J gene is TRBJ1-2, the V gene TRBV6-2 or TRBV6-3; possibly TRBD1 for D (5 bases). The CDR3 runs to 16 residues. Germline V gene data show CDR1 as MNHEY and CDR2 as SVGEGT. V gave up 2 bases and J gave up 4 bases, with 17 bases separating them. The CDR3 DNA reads TGTGCCAGCAGTTACACCCGGGACGCCCCCCTCTATGGCTACACCTTC. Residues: CASSYTRDAPLYGYTF.

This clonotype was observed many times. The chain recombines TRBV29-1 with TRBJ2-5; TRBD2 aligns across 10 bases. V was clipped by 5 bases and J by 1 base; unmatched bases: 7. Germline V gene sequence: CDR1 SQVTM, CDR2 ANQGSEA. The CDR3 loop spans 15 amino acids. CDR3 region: CSVRAGTSVQETQYF. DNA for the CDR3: TGCAGCGTTCGCGCCGGGACTAGCGTCCAAGAGACCCAGTACTTC.

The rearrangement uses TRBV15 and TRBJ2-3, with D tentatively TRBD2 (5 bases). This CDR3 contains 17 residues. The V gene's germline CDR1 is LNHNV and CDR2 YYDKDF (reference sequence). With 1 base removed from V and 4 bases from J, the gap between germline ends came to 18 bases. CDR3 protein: CATSRVTVTSSPDTQYF. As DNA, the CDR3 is TGTGCCACCAGCAGAGTTACGGTCACTAGTAGCCCAGATACGCAGTATTTT.

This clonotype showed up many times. The CDR3 here is CASSWTGGGTDTQYF. The CDR3 nucleotides read TGCGCCAGCAGCTGGACAGGGGGCGGCACAGATACGCAGTATTTT. The chain is built from TRBV5-1 and TRBJ2-3; TRBD1 aligns across 11 bases. CDR1 is SGHRS, CDR2 YFSETQ, per germline. The trim removed 3 bases at V and 1 base at J, leaving 1 base unmatched. The CDR3 contains 15 residues.